One sample yielded the 8 T cell receptor beta chains listed below, sequenced in a study of cytomegalovirus exposure and HLA in healthy donors. Vbeta (60) and Jbeta (13) primers were used in the PCR. Only in-frame clones appear in the TCRdb table, and some are missing; sequencing was by immunoSEQ multiplex PCR. The profile shows tens of thousands of clones, approximately 78% of them singletons. Sequencing input: PBMCs. These receptors originate from a male donor in good health and CMV-seropositive.

The gene calls are TRBV18 and TRBJ2-1, with TRBD2 matching 9 bases. This CDR3 has 16 amino acids. The trim removed 3 bases at V and 2 bases at J, leaving 5 bases unmatched. Germline-derived CDR1 and CDR2 are KGHSH and LQKENI. The DNA of the CDR3 is TGTGCCAGCTCACCTCTACGCGGGAGGGCCTACAATGAGCAGTTCTTC. Encoded protein: CASSPLRGRAYNEQFF.

The gene calls are TRBV5-4 and TRBJ2-7; 9 bases map to TRBD2. Germline V gene lookup returns CDR1 SGHNT and CDR2 YYREEE (reference sequence). With V trimmed by 2 bases and J by 5 bases, 2 bases remained unmatched. CDR3 length: 13 residues. DNA of the CDR3: TGTGCCAGCAGCTTATGGACTAGCGACGAGCAGTACTTC. Encoded protein: CASSLWTSDEQYF. Together with reference TRBV5-4 and TRBJ2-7, the CDR3 gives the full variable domain: ETGVTQSPTHLIKTRGQQVTLRCSSQSGHNTVSWYQQALGQGPQFIFQYYREEENGRGNFPPRFSGLQFPNYSSELNVNALELDDSALYLCASSLWTSDEQYFGPGTRLTVT.

V gene TRBV5-1 combines with J gene TRBJ1-3; 10 bases match TRBD1. In germline, CDR1 is SGHRS, CDR2 YFSETQ. V lost 4 bases, J lost 0 bases, and 1 base stayed unmatched. This CDR3 has 15 amino acids. The CDR3 loop is CASSGDRGSGNTIYF. CDR3 DNA sequence: TGCGCCAGCAGCGGGGACAGGGGCTCTGGAAACACCATATATTTT.

This sequence joins TRBV13 and TRBJ1-6; D unclear. V lost 5 bases and J 6 bases, leaving 20 bases between the germline ends. The CDR3 spans 17 residues. CDR1 PRHDT and CDR2 FYEKMQ come from the germline V gene (reference sequence). The CDR3 loop reads CASSPVGVGLGNSPLHF. In nucleotides, the CDR3 is TGTGCCAGCAGCCCTGTTGGAGTCGGGTTAGGTAATTCACCCCTCCACTTT.

This clone showed up just a few times. The CDR3 loop is CASSENRERPQHF. CDR3 bases: TGTGCCAGCAGTGAGAACAGGGAACGGCCCCAGCATTTT. The V gene is TRBV6-1, the J gene TRBJ1-5, with D perhaps matching TRBD1 (6 bases). Germline CDR1 MNHNS, CDR2 SASEGT. Trimming cost V 3 bases and J 9 bases, with 12 bases left between them. The length of the CDR3 is 13 residues.

The chain has TRBV7-8 and TRBJ2-5, with D unresolved. Germline-derived CDR1 and CDR2 are SGHVS and FQNEAQ. The ends were cut back, 7 bases at V and 9 bases at J, with 15 bases in the middle. The CDR3 has 12 amino acids. CDR3 amino acids: CASTPGDGSQYF. In DNA, the CDR3 is TGTGCCAGCACCCCCGGTGACGGGTCCCAGTACTTC.

This clone was seen a few times. This chain connects TRBV28 to TRBJ2-2, with D maybe TRBD2 (7 bases). Germline V gene lookup returns CDR1 MDHEN and CDR2 SYDVKM. CDR3 length equals 15 residues. Trimming took off 8 bases at V and 7 bases at J, with 20 bases between the two ends. The CDR3 region has the DNA TGTGCCAGCTGGAAGGGGGGGGCCGGGGACGGGGAGCTGTTTTTT. As protein: CASWKGGAGDGELFF.

The V and J genes are TRBV2 and TRBJ2-3, with D unresolved. CDR1 is SNHLY, CDR2 FYNNEI, per germline. Trimming took 3 bases from V and 0 from J, leaving 7 bases between them. The CDR3 is 14 residues long. The CDR3 sequence: CASSDWSSTDTQYF. DNA for the CDR3: TGTGCCAGCAGTGACTGGAGTAGCACAGATACGCAGTATTTT.